Listed below are T cell receptor beta chains from one sample, sequenced in a study of graft-versus-host responses after intestinal transplantation. What these receptors recognize is not known. Method: immunoSEQ multiplex PCR; TCRdb's copy keeps in-frame clones and lacks some. In the table there are 80,000 to 95,000 clones, around nine tenths of which are singletons. The sequencing here drew on unstimulated CD8+ T cells sorted from spleen or lymph node cells, taken before intestinal transplant. The source is a human donor who received an intestinal transplant. Each CDR3 is given with its conserved first and last residue. A D gene is named only where the DNA matches it firmly. Some rows have no size entry. The others give once, few or many, or a class for an expanded clone.

V gene: TRBV5-5; D gene: TRBD1; clone size: .; J gene: TRBJ1-1; CDR3 DNA: TGTGCCAGCAGCTTGGCCCTAGAGGGACAGGGGATACGTGAGACTGAAGCTTTCTTT; CDR3 protein: CASSLALEGQGIRETEAFF
V gene: TRBV19; D gene: .; clone size: .; J gene: TRBJ1-2; CDR3 DNA: TGTGCCAGTAGTATGTGGTCCAGGGAAGGTGGCTACACCTTC; CDR3 protein: CASSMWSREGGYTF
V gene: TRBV6-1; D gene: TRBD2; clone size: .; J gene: TRBJ2-7; CDR3 DNA: TGTGCCAGCAGTGAAGCGTGGGGGTGGCCTGACGGGAGGGTACCCTACGAGCAGTACTTC; CDR3 protein: CASSEAWGWPDGRVPYEQYF
V gene: TRBV5-5; D gene: .; clone size: .; J gene: TRBJ2-1; CDR3 DNA: TGTGCCAGCAGCAATACTCCCTACAATGAGCAGTTCTTC; CDR3 protein: CASSNTPYNEQFF
V gene: TRBV5-4; D gene: .; clone size: .; J gene: TRBJ2-7; CDR3 DNA: TGTGCCAGCAGGGACAAGGTGGACGGAGCCTACGAGCAGTACTTC; CDR3 protein: CASRDKVDGAYEQYF
V gene: TRBV7-2; D gene: TRBD2; clone size: .; J gene: TRBJ2-3; CDR3 DNA: TGTGCCAGCAGCTTATCTCCCAGCGGGGGGCCAGATACGCAGTATTTT; CDR3 protein: CASSLSPSGGPDTQYF
V gene: TRBV4-3; D gene: .; clone size: .; J gene: TRBJ1-4; CDR3 DNA: TGCGCCAGCAGCCAAGATTCAGCGGTGGATGAAAAACTGTTTTTT; CDR3 protein: CASSQDSAVDEKLFF
V gene: TRBV6-5; D gene: TRBD2; clone size: .; J gene: TRBJ2-2; CDR3 DNA: TGTGCCAGCACCCTAAGCGGGGGGGACACCGGGGAGCTGTTTTTT; CDR3 protein: CASTLSGGDTGELFF
V gene: TRBV7-3; D gene: .; clone size: once; J gene: TRBJ2-1; CDR3 DNA: TGTGCCAGCAGCTTTGACGGGTACAATGAGCAGTTCTTC; CDR3 protein: CASSFDGYNEQFF
V gene: TRBV13; D gene: .; clone size: .; J gene: TRBJ2-7; CDR3 DNA: TGTGCCAGCAGCGCGTCACAAATGAGTCTACGCGAGCAGTACTTC; CDR3 protein: CASSASQMSLREQYF
V gene: TRBV28; D gene: TRBD1; clone size: .; J gene: TRBJ2-7; CDR3 DNA: TGTGCCAGCAGTTTAGTGCAGGGGGCAATCGAGCAGTACTTC; CDR3 protein: CASSLVQGAIEQYF
V gene: TRBV5-5; D gene: .; clone size: .; J gene: TRBJ1-6; CDR3 DNA: TGTGCCAGCAGCTTGTTCGACGATTCACCCCTCCACTTT; CDR3 protein: CASSLFDDSPLHF
V gene: TRBV6-5; D gene: .; clone size: .; J gene: TRBJ1-6; CDR3 DNA: TGTGCCAGCAGTGAACTCATAGGGAATTCACCCCTCCACTTT; CDR3 protein: CASSELIGNSPLHF
V gene: TRBV28; D gene: .; clone size: .; J gene: TRBJ2-5; CDR3 DNA: TGTGCCAGCAGTTTAGAGACCCCCTTCGGGAGTTTGGAGACCCAGTACTTC; CDR3 protein: CASSLETPFGSLETQYF